This TCR beta chain comes out of a study of metastatic and nonmetastatic thyroid tumors. TCRdb used MiXCR to call clones anew from the PCR reads. The sample gives about 35,000 clones, 25% to 35% of which show up once; 6% to 8.5% is in the top ten. Looked up from germline, CDR1 is DFQATT and CDR2 is SNEGSKA (reference sequence). V lost 0 bases to trimming and J lost 5 bases, with 13 bases between them. CDR3 length equals 15 residues. Before thyroid surgery, none of the patients had received any treatment. Sample: blood. The TCR was taken from a female donor with papillary thyroid cancer or a benign thyroid nodule (not recorded which). Some clones in this sample may be carry-over from other donors' samples. This chain uses TRBV20-1 with TRBJ2-2; tentatively, D is TRBD1 (6 bases). CDR3 sequence reads: CSARDGARGTGELFF. In DNA, the CDR3 is TGCAGTGCTAGAGACGGGGCTAGGGGGACCGGGGAGCTGTTTTTT.